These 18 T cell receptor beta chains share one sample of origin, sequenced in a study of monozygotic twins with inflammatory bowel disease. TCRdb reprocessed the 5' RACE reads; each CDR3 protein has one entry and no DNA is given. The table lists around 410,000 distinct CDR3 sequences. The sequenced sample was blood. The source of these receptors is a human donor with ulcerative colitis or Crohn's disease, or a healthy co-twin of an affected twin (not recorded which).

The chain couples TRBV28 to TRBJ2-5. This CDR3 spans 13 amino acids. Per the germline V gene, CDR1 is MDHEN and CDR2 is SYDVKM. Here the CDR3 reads CASSLVGQETQYF.

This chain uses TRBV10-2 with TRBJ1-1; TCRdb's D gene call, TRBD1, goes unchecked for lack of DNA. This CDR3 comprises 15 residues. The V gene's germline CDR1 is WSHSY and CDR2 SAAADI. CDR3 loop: CASRTGNSLNTEAFF.

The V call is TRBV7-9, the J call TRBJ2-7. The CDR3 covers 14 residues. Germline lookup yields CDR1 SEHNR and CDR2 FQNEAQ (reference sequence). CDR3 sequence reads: CASSPSVGPHEQYF.

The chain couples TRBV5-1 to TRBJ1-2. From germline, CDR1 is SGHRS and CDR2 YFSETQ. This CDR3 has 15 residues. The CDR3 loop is CASSIGAVLGYGYTF.

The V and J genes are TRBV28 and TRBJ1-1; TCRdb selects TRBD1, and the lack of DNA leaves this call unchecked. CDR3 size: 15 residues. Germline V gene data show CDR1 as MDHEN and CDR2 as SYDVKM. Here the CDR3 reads CASSIKGQLNTEAFF.

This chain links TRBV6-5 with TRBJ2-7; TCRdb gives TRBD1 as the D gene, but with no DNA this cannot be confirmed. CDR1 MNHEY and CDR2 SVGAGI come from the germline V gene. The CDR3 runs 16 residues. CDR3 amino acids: CASSYKLYRGVGEQYF.

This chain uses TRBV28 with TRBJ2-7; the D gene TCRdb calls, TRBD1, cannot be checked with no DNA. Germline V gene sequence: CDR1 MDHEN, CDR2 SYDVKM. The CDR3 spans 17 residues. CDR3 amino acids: CASSFSRAQPSAYEQYF. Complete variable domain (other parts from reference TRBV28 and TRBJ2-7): DVKVTQSSRYLVKRTGEKVFLECVQDMDHENMFWYRQDPGLGLRLIYFSYDVKMKEKGDIPEGYSVSREKKERFSLILESASTNQTSMYLCASSFSRAQPSAYEQYFGPGTRLTVT.

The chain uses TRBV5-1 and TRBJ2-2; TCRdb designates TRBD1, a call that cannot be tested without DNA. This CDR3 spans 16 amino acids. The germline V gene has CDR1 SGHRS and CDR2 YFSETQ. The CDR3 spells CASSDESGMNTGELFF.

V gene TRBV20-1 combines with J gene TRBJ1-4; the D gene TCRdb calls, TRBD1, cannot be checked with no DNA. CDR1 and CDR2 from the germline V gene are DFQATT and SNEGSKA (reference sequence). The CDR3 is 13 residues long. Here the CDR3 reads CSALDRGDEKLFF.

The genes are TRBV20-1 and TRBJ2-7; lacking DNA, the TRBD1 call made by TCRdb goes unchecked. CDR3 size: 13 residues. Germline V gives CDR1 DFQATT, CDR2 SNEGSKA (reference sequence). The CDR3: CSAGPSPGKEQYF.

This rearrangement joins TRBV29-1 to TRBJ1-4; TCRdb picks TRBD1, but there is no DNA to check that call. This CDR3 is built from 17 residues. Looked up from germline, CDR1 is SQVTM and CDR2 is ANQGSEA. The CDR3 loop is CSVTGTGGAETNEKLFF. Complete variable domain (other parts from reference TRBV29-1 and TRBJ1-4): SAVISQKPSRDICQRGTSLTIQCQVDSQVTMMFWYRQQPGQSLTLIATANQGSEATYESGFVIDKFPISRPNLTFSTLTVSNMSPEDSSIYLCSVTGTGGAETNEKLFFGSGTQLSVL.

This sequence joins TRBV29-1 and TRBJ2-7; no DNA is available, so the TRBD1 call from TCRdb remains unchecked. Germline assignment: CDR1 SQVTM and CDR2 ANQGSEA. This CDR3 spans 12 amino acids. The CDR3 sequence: CSAYRGQDEQYF.

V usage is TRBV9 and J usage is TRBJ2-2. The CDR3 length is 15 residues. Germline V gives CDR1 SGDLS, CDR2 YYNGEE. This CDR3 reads CASSAYALNTGELFF.

The CDR3 loop is CASSRTSGELFF. This sequence joins TRBV3-1 and TRBJ2-2. CDR1 is LGHDT, CDR2 YNNKEL, per germline (reference sequence). The CDR3 spans 12 residues.

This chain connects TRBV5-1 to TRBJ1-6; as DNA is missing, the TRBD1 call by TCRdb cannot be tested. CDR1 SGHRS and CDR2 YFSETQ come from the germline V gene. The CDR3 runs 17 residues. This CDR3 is CASSLDGTGGRDSPLHF. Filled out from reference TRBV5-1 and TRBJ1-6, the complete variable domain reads KAGVTQTPRYLIKTRGQQVTLSCSPISGHRSVSWYQQTPGQGLQFLFEYFSETQRNKGNFPGRFSGRQFSNSRSEMNVSTLELGDSALYLCASSLDGTGGRDSPLHFGNGTRLTVT.

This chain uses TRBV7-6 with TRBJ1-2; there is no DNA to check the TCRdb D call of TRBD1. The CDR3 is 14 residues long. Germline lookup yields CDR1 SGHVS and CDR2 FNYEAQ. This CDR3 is CASSPLTGPRGYTF.

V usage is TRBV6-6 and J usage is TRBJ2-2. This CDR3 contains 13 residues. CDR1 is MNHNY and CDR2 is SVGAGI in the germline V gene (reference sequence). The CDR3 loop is CATIRRNTGELFF.

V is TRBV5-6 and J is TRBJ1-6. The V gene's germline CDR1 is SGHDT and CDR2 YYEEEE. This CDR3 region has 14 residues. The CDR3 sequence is CASSLFQNNSPLHF.